A selection of T cell receptor beta chains follows, all from one sample in a study of blood T cell repertoires in COVID-19. Repertoires were generated with immunoSEQ multiplex PCR, while TCRdb's copy carries only in-frame clones and drops some. In the table there are 130,000 or so clones, roughly 89% of which are singletons. The source material was peripheral blood. These receptors came from a man between 60 and 75 years old with COVID-19, enrolled during active disease. CDR3s include the opening cysteine and the closing phenylalanine or tryptophan. The order of the fields is V gene, clone size, D gene, J gene, CDR3 DNA, CDR3 protein. The D gene is left open where the match is weak. Size is stated for part of the rows, as once, few or many counts, or as a class when the clone is expanded.

v_call: TRBV30
clone_size: -
d_call: -
j_call: TRBJ1-2
cdr3_nt: TGTGCCTGGGGGCCCCGCCGACAGGTCATCTATGGCTACACCTTC
cdr3_aa: CAWGPRRQVIYGYTF

v_call: TRBV6-4
clone_size: -
d_call: -
j_call: TRBJ1-5
cdr3_nt: TGTGCCAGCAGTGTGGAGTTCGGCAATCAGCCCCAGCATTTT
cdr3_aa: CASSVEFGNQPQHF

v_call: TRBV5-8
clone_size: -
d_call: -
j_call: TRBJ1-2
cdr3_nt: TGTGCCAGCAGCTGGCCAACTACCAACTATGGCTACACCTTC
cdr3_aa: CASSWPTTNYGYTF

v_call: TRBV27
clone_size: -
d_call: TRBD2
j_call: TRBJ2-1
cdr3_nt: TGTGCCAGCAGTTTTAGCGGGGGGCCCTCCTACAATGAGCAGTTCTTC
cdr3_aa: CASSFSGGPSYNEQFF

v_call: TRBV6-5
clone_size: -
d_call: TRBD1
j_call: TRBJ1-1
cdr3_nt: TGTGCCAGCACCCGCTCGGGACAGGGTGAAGCTTTCTTT
cdr3_aa: CASTRSGQGEAFF

v_call: TRBV19
clone_size: -
d_call: -
j_call: TRBJ1-2
cdr3_nt: TGTGCCAGTATCTCGGGGGAAGGCGGCTATGGCTACACCTTC
cdr3_aa: CASISGEGGYGYTF

v_call: TRBV30
clone_size: -
d_call: -
j_call: TRBJ2-7
cdr3_nt: TGTGCCTGGAGTTCAGGGGTCTACGAGCAGTACTTC
cdr3_aa: CAWSSGVYEQYF

v_call: TRBV6-5
clone_size: -
d_call: -
j_call: TRBJ1-2
cdr3_nt: TGTGCCAGCAAGTTTGAGGGTGGCTACACCTTC
cdr3_aa: CASKFEGGYTF

v_call: TRBV7-9
clone_size: -
d_call: TRBD1
j_call: TRBJ1-3
cdr3_nt: TGTGCCAGCAGCTTAGCGGCAGGGGGCGGAAACACCATATATTTT
cdr3_aa: CASSLAAGGGNTIYF

v_call: TRBV30
clone_size: -
d_call: -
j_call: TRBJ2-7
cdr3_nt: TGTGCCTGGAGTGTACTCTACGAGCAGTACTTC
cdr3_aa: CAWSVLYEQYF

v_call: TRBV7-9
clone_size: -
d_call: TRBD1
j_call: TRBJ1-1
cdr3_nt: TGTGCCAGCAGCGCTCAGGGGGCTTTGAACACTGAAGCTTTCTTT
cdr3_aa: CASSAQGALNTEAFF

v_call: TRBV3-1/TRBV3-2
clone_size: -
d_call: -
j_call: TRBJ1-5
cdr3_nt: TGTGCCAGCAGCTCGTTGACGGGAGGCAATCAGCCCCAGCATTTT
cdr3_aa: CASSSLTGGNQPQHF

v_call: TRBV25-1
clone_size: -
d_call: -
j_call: TRBJ1-2
cdr3_nt: TGTGCCAGCCGAGGACAGCCTAACTATGGCTACACCTTC
cdr3_aa: CASRGQPNYGYTF

v_call: TRBV6-2/TRBV6-3
clone_size: -
d_call: -
j_call: TRBJ1-5
cdr3_nt: TGTGCCAGCAGTGTCGGCAATCAGCCCCAGCATTTT
cdr3_aa: CASSVGNQPQHF

v_call: TRBV25-1
clone_size: -
d_call: -
j_call: TRBJ1-1
cdr3_nt: TGTGCCAGCAGTCTCCGACAGGAGGCTTTCTTT
cdr3_aa: CASSLRQEAFF

v_call: TRBV2
clone_size: once
d_call: TRBD2
j_call: TRBJ2-3
cdr3_nt: TGTGCCAGCAGCGGTGGATTCGGGGGGGAGGATACGCAGTATTTT
cdr3_aa: CASSGGFGGEDTQYF

v_call: TRBV6-5
clone_size: -
d_call: TRBD1
j_call: TRBJ1-2
cdr3_nt: TGTGCCACCGGGGACAGGGCGGACGGCTACACCTTC
cdr3_aa: CATGDRADGYTF

v_call: TRBV29-1
clone_size: few
d_call: -
j_call: TRBJ1-2
cdr3_nt: TGCAGTTATTTCTCGAGAGTCTATGGCTACACCTTC
cdr3_aa: CSYFSRVYGYTF

v_call: TRBV6-5
clone_size: -
d_call: -
j_call: TRBJ1-1
cdr3_nt: TGTGCCAGCAGCCCCACCACAGGGAGCGCTTTCTTT
cdr3_aa: CASSPTTGSAFF

v_call: TRBV15
clone_size: -
d_call: TRBD1
j_call: TRBJ2-3
cdr3_nt: TGTGCCACCAGACCTGACAGGGGGCGCACAGATACGCAGTATTTT
cdr3_aa: CATRPDRGRTDTQYF

v_call: TRBV3-1/TRBV3-2
clone_size: -
d_call: -
j_call: TRBJ1-2
cdr3_nt: TGTGCCAGCAGCCTGCCGGACAGTAGATTTGGCTACACCTTC
cdr3_aa: CASSLPDSRFGYTF

v_call: TRBV5-6
clone_size: -
d_call: TRBD1
j_call: TRBJ2-7
cdr3_nt: TGTGCCAGCAGCGGGGGGACAGGCGTCAACGAGCAGTACTTC
cdr3_aa: CASSGGTGVNEQYF

v_call: TRBV19
clone_size: -
d_call: -
j_call: TRBJ1-1
cdr3_nt: TGTGCCAGTAGTTCCGCAGCGGCCATGAGGACTGAAGCTTTCTTT
cdr3_aa: CASSSAAAMRTEAFF

v_call: TRBV6-5
clone_size: -
d_call: TRBD1
j_call: TRBJ1-2
cdr3_nt: TGTGCCAGCAGGTGGGACAGTAACTATGGCTACACCTTC
cdr3_aa: CASRWDSNYGYTF

v_call: TRBV11-3
clone_size: -
d_call: TRBD2
j_call: TRBJ2-2
cdr3_nt: TGTGCCAGCAGCTCGACACTAGCGGGGAGAGCCGGGGAGCTGTTTTTT
cdr3_aa: CASSSTLAGRAGELFF

v_call: TRBV4-3
clone_size: -
d_call: -
j_call: TRBJ2-3
cdr3_nt: TGCGCCAGCAGCCGTAGGACAGGCACAGATACGCAGTATTTT
cdr3_aa: CASSRRTGTDTQYF

v_call: TRBV15
clone_size: -
d_call: -
j_call: TRBJ1-6
cdr3_nt: TGTGCCACCAGCAGGGGAGATCGGGGGACTTCACCCCTCCACTTT
cdr3_aa: CATSRGDRGTSPLHF

v_call: TRBV5-4
clone_size: -
d_call: TRBD2
j_call: TRBJ2-7
cdr3_nt: TGTGCCAGCAGCCCTAGGACTAGCGGGGGATACGAGCAGTACTTC
cdr3_aa: CASSPRTSGGYEQYF

v_call: TRBV6-6
clone_size: few
d_call: -
j_call: TRBJ1-5
cdr3_nt: TGTGCCAGCAGTCCCCTCTCGGGGACTTCAGGACATCAGCCCCAGCATTTT
cdr3_aa: CASSPLSGTSGHQPQHF

v_call: TRBV7-3
clone_size: -
d_call: TRBD1
j_call: TRBJ1-2
cdr3_nt: TGTGCCAGCAGCTCGGGACAGGGGGCGAATGGCTACACCTTC
cdr3_aa: CASSSGQGANGYTF

v_call: TRBV11-2
clone_size: -
d_call: -
j_call: TRBJ1-2
cdr3_nt: TGTGCCAGCAGCCCGCCCGACGAGGCCTATGGCTACACCTTC
cdr3_aa: CASSPPDEAYGYTF

v_call: TRBV3-1/TRBV3-2
clone_size: -
d_call: -
j_call: TRBJ1-2
cdr3_nt: TGTGCCAGCACTCCTAGAGGGTTCCATGGCTACACCTTC
cdr3_aa: CASTPRGFHGYTF

v_call: TRBV9
clone_size: -
d_call: TRBD1
j_call: TRBJ1-3
cdr3_nt: TGTGCCAGCAGTACTTATGACAGGGGGGGAAACACCATATATTTT
cdr3_aa: CASSTYDRGGNTIYF

v_call: TRBV5-6
clone_size: -
d_call: -
j_call: TRBJ1-2
cdr3_nt: TGTGCCAGCAGCTGGGCACGACAACAGGGCTATGGCTACACCTTC
cdr3_aa: CASSWARQQGYGYTF

v_call: TRBV27
clone_size: -
d_call: TRBD1
j_call: TRBJ2-2
cdr3_nt: TGTGCCAGCAGTTTGGACAGGGCCTCCGGGGAGCTGTTTTTT
cdr3_aa: CASSLDRASGELFF

v_call: TRBV19
clone_size: -
d_call: -
j_call: TRBJ1-4
cdr3_nt: TGTGCCAGTACCCAAGGGCGCAGGGTTAGGGAAAAACTGTTTTTT
cdr3_aa: CASTQGRRVREKLFF

v_call: TRBV30
clone_size: -
d_call: TRBD1
j_call: TRBJ1-2
cdr3_nt: TGTGCCTGGAGCCCTGGACAGGTGAGGGGCTACACCTTC
cdr3_aa: CAWSPGQVRGYTF

v_call: TRBV12-5
clone_size: few
d_call: TRBD1
j_call: TRBJ1-3
cdr3_nt: TGTGCTAGTGCCAAGGACAGGCGAAACACCATATATTTT
cdr3_aa: CASAKDRRNTIYF

v_call: TRBV11-3
clone_size: once
d_call: -
j_call: TRBJ2-3
cdr3_nt: TGTGCCAGCAGCTTAGGGGGCTGGGGCCGAACAGATACGCAGTATTTT
cdr3_aa: CASSLGGWGRTDTQYF

v_call: TRBV21-1
clone_size: -
d_call: -
j_call: TRBJ2-3
cdr3_nt: TGTGCCAGCAGCAGGGCCTCGTGGAGCACAGATACGCAGTATTTT
cdr3_aa: CASSRASWSTDTQYF

v_call: TRBV9
clone_size: -
d_call: TRBD1
j_call: TRBJ1-2
cdr3_nt: TGTGCCAGCAGCGTAGAGGGACAGGGGATTTATGGCTACACCTTC
cdr3_aa: CASSVEGQGIYGYTF

v_call: TRBV6-1
clone_size: -
d_call: -
j_call: TRBJ2-3
cdr3_nt: TGTGCCAGCAGTGACAGGGTGAGCACAGATACGCAGTATTTT
cdr3_aa: CASSDRVSTDTQYF

v_call: TRBV30
clone_size: -
d_call: -
j_call: TRBJ2-5
cdr3_nt: TGTGCCTGGACAGTCGGGGGATTGACCCAGTACTTC
cdr3_aa: CAWTVGGLTQYF

v_call: TRBV25-1
clone_size: -
d_call: TRBD1
j_call: TRBJ1-1
cdr3_nt: TGTGCCAGCAGAACCGGGACAGGGGAAGATTTCTTT
cdr3_aa: CASRTGTGEDFF

v_call: TRBV5-1
clone_size: -
d_call: TRBD1
j_call: TRBJ2-7
cdr3_nt: TGCGCCAGCAGCCCAGTAGGACAGGGCCACGAGCAGTACTTC
cdr3_aa: CASSPVGQGHEQYF

v_call: TRBV9
clone_size: -
d_call: -
j_call: TRBJ1-6
cdr3_nt: TGTGCCAGCAGCAAGGACACTTCCAATTCACCCCTCCACTTT
cdr3_aa: CASSKDTSNSPLHF

v_call: TRBV6-2/TRBV6-3
clone_size: -
d_call: TRBD1
j_call: TRBJ1-2
cdr3_nt: TGTGCCAGCAGTTACGAGGGGGCGCGGGGCTACACCTTC
cdr3_aa: CASSYEGARGYTF

v_call: TRBV29-1
clone_size: once
d_call: TRBD1
j_call: TRBJ1-3
cdr3_nt: TGCAGCGGACGACCCCGACAGGGTTGGGTCCTGGGAAACACCATATATTTT
cdr3_aa: CSGRPRQGWVLGNTIYF